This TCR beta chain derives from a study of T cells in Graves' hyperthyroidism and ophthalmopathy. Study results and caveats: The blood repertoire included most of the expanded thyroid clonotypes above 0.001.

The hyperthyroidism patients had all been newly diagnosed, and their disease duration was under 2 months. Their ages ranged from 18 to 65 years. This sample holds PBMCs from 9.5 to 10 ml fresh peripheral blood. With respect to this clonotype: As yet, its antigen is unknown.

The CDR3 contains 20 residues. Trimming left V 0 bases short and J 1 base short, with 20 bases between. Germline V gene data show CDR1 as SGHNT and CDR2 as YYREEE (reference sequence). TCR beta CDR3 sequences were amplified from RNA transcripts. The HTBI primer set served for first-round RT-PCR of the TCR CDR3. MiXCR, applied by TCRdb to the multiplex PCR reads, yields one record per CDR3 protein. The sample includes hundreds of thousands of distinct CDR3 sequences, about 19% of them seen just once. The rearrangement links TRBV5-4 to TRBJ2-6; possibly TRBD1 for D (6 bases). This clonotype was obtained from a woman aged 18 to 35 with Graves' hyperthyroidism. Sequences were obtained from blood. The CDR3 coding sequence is TGTGCCAGCAGCTTGGAGAACAGGGCTTTCGAGGGGTCTGGGGCCAACGTCCTGACTTTC. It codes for CASSLENRAFEGSGANVLTF.